This T cell receptor (beta chain) was recorded in a study of Graves' ophthalmopathy and Graves' hyperthyroidism. Overall study context: At the time of initial diagnosis and before any treatment, peripheral blood was collected.

V shed 4 bases and J 4 bases; nucleotides not matched to a gene: 2. The germline CDR1 and CDR2 sequences are LNHDA and SQIVND (reference sequence). The CDR3 sequence is 13 residues long. Regarding the study as a whole: Also, most clonotypes expanded in the thyroid above 0.001 frequency appeared in blood.

About this clonotype: The antigen is unknown.

Other autoimmune disease, uncontrolled infection, pregnancy and lactation led to exclusion. Clinical symptoms, serum thyroxine, TRAb, thyroid ultrasound and orbital computed tomography determined diagnosis. TCR beta CDR3 regions were amplified from RNA transcripts. First-round RT-PCR relied on HTBI primers, and a second-round multiplex PCR came next. Each CDR3 protein gets one entry after TCRdb re-called the multiplex PCR reads with MiXCR. The sample has about 400,000 distinct CDR3 sequences, 15% to 20% seen once. The chain links TRBV19 to TRBJ2-7, with 9 positions matching TRBD1. Sequencing was carried out using peripheral blood. The receptor's source is a woman aged 18-30 years with Graves' ophthalmopathy. In DNA, the CDR3 is TGTGCCAGTAGTAACAGGGGGCTATACGAGCAGTACTTC. Protein sequence: CASSNRGLYEQYF.